These 29 T cell receptor beta chains were sequenced from one sample in a study of cytomegalovirus exposure and HLA in healthy donors. PCR employed 60 Vbeta and 13 Jbeta primers. The data were produced by immunoSEQ multiplex PCR, yet TCRdb's version contains in-frame clones alone and is incomplete. This listing includes some 130,000 clones. Sequencing was performed on PBMCs. All receptors derive from a man in his late teens or twenties in good health and CMV-seronegative.

The chain joins TRBV30 to TRBJ2-1, with 7 positions matching TRBD2. Germline CDR1 GTSNPN, CDR2 SVGIG (reference sequence). This CDR3 has 15 residues. V lost 0 bases and J lost 3; bases outside the gene matches: 5. The CDR3 reads CAWSVSAGIYNEQFF. The CDR3 coding sequence is TGTGCCTGGAGTGTATCAGCGGGGATCTACAATGAGCAGTTCTTC.

This sequence joins TRBV27 and TRBJ1-1, with 7 nucleotides matching TRBD1. Germline V CDR1 and CDR2: MNHEY, SMNVEV (reference sequence). The trim removed 6 bases at V and 6 bases at J, leaving 10 bases unmatched. CDR3 length: 14 amino acids. CDR3: CASSRRTGEAEAFF. The CDR3 nucleotides are TGTGCCAGCAGCCGTAGAACAGGGGAGGCTGAAGCTTTCTTT.

V and J are TRBV18 and TRBJ2-5, with 8 bases that match TRBD2. Germline-derived CDR1 and CDR2 are KGHSH and LQKENI. The V segment lost 3 bases and the J segment 5 bases; nucleotides outside the gene matches: 11. The CDR3 is 16 amino acids. The CDR3, as DNA: TGTGCCAGCTCACCCCTCCCCGGACTAGCCTACGAGACCCAGTACTTC. It encodes CASSPLPGLAYETQYF.

The rearrangement uses TRBV11-3 and TRBJ2-3, with TRBD2 matching over 14 bases. In germline, CDR1 is SGHNT, CDR2 YENEEA. Losses at the gene ends were 5 bases for V and 5 bases for J; bases not matched to a gene: 6. The CDR3 covers 16 residues. For the CDR3, the DNA is TGTGCCAGCAGCCCGGGGACTAGCGGGAGTGGAGATACGCAGTATTTT. It codes for CASSPGTSGSGDTQYF.

CDR3 bases: TGTGCCAGCACCAATCCTTCCAAGGCAAGCGTCTTCTTC. Translated: CASTNPSKASVFF. V is TRBV28 and J is TRBJ2-1; D not resolved. This CDR3 region has 13 residues. CDR1 MDHEN and CDR2 SYDVKM come from the germline V gene. Trimming removed 7 bases from V and 16 bases from J, with 23 bases in between.

The rearrangement uses TRBV7-2 and TRBJ1-2, with TRBD1 matching over 9 bases. V lost 4 bases, J lost 4 bases, and 1 base stayed unmatched. The CDR3 spans 13 residues. Germline V gene data show CDR1 as SGHTA and CDR2 as FQGNSA. CDR3 sequence reads: CASSSDRGYGYTF. CDR3 coding DNA: TGTGCCAGCAGCTCGGACAGGGGCTATGGCTACACCTTC.

The chain combines TRBV10-3 with TRBJ1-1; 8 bases are shared with TRBD1. This CDR3 spans 13 amino acids. CDR1 is ENHRY and CDR2 is SYGVKD in the germline V gene. V lost 10 bases to trimming and J lost 0 bases; unmatched junction nucleotides: 4. The DNA of the CDR3 is TGTGCCACCACAGGGGGGATGAACACTGAAGCTTTCTTT. It codes for CATTGGMNTEAFF.

J is TRBJ2-2 and V is TRBV2; TRBD2 matches 10 bases. J lost 6 bases, V lost 5 bases, and 9 bases had no gene match. The CDR3 covers 16 residues. Germline V CDR1 and CDR2: SNHLY, FYNNEI. CDR3 DNA: TGTGCCAGCAGTTTCACTAGCGGGATGGTCTCCGGGGAGCTGTTTTTT. Translated: CASSFTSGMVSGELFF.

The V call is TRBV9, the J call TRBJ1-1; 7 bases map to TRBD1. Germline values: CDR1 SGDLS, CDR2 YYNGEE. CDR3 length: 16 amino acids. V gave up 3 bases and J gave up 0 bases; unmatched junction bases: 8. CDR3 coding DNA: TGTGCCAGCAGCGACGGGACAGCTATCATGAACACTGAAGCTTTCTTT. It encodes CASSDGTAIMNTEAFF.

This sequence joins TRBV25-1 and TRBJ2-2; 7 nucleotides match TRBD1. The CDR3 runs 15 residues. Germline CDR1 and CDR2: MGHDK and SYGVNS. V was pared by 6 bases and J by 3 bases, with 7 bases of the junction left unmatched. The CDR3 region has the DNA TGTGCCAGCAGACTTAGGGGGCCTGACACCGGGGAGCTGTTTTTT. This translates into CASRLRGPDTGELFF.

The rearrangement links TRBV6-5 to TRBJ2-4, with D possibly being TRBD2 (6 bases). Germline V lookup: CDR1 MNHEY, CDR2 SVGAGI. The CDR3 runs 13 residues. V was shortened by 6 bases and J by 8 bases, with 14 bases between the two germline ends. CDR3: CASRLLGGDIQYF. In DNA form, the CDR3 reads TGTGCCAGCAGGCTACTAGGAGGGGACATTCAGTACTTC.

The rearrangement joins TRBV5-4 to TRBJ2-3; TRBD2 matches at 9 bases. From germline, CDR1 is SGHNT and CDR2 YYREEE (reference sequence). V gave up 1 base and J gave up 0 bases; unmatched junction bases: 6. The CDR3 has 17 residues. In DNA, the CDR3 is TGTGCCAGCAGCTTGCCCTCTAGCGGGGTTAGCACAGATACGCAGTATTTT. Translation: CASSLPSSGVSTDTQYF. The full variable domain, with the rest looked up from reference TRBV5-4 and TRBJ2-3, is ETGVTQSPTHLIKTRGQQVTLRCSSQSGHNTVSWYQQALGQGPQFIFQYYREEENGRGNFPPRFSGLQFPNYSSELNVNALELDDSALYLCASSLPSSGVSTDTQYFGPGTRLTVL.

This sequence joins TRBV5-4 and TRBJ2-2; 11 nucleotides align to TRBD2. Germline V gives CDR1 SGHNT, CDR2 YYREEE (reference sequence). After removal of 0 bases from V and 5 bases from J, the junction contained 9 bases not matched to a gene. This CDR3 is 18 amino acids long. CDR3 bases: TGTGCCAGCAGCTTGGGGGCACTAGCGGGAGTTGAGACCGGGGAGCTGTTTTTT. It encodes CASSLGALAGVETGELFF. Supplemented by reference TRBV5-4 and TRBJ2-2, the full variable domain reads ETGVTQSPTHLIKTRGQQVTLRCSSQSGHNTVSWYQQALGQGPQFIFQYYREEENGRGNFPPRFSGLQFPNYSSELNVNALELDDSALYLCASSLGALAGVETGELFFGEGSRLTVL.

The V call is TRBV28, the J call TRBJ1-1, with D unresolved. The length of the CDR3 is 11 residues. The V gene lost 4 bases and the J gene lost 10 bases, with 10 bases spanning the gap. CDR1 and CDR2 (germline): MDHEN, SYDVKM. The DNA for the CDR3 is TGTGCCAGCAGTTCCGTCGTTCGAGCTTTCTTT. It specifies CASSSVVRAFF.

On this clone: The junction does not match germline at one end; this may be a read error. V is TRBV9 and J is TRBJ1-1; a weak D match, TRBD1 (5 bases). CDR1 and CDR2 (germline): SGDLS, YYNGEE. The CDR3 extends over 13 amino acids. The CDR3 DNA follows: TGTGCCAGCAGCGTAGACAGGAACACTGAAACTTTCTTT. Protein: CASSVDRNTETFF.

V is TRBV30 and J is TRBJ2-3; 7 bases map to TRBD2. Trimming removed 0 bases from V and 3 bases from J; junction bases left unmatched: 6. Germline CDR1 and CDR2: GTSNPN and SVGIG (reference sequence). The CDR3 loop spans 15 amino acids. The CDR3 here is CAWSVVRGVTDTQYF. The CDR3 nucleotides are TGTGCCTGGAGTGTAGTACGGGGGGTGACAGATACGCAGTATTTT.

V and J are TRBV7-3 and TRBJ1-1, with TRBD1 as a possible D gene (5 bases). Trimming took 2 bases from V and 3 from J, leaving 7 bases between them. Germline loops: CDR1 SGHTA, CDR2 FQGTGA. The CDR3 extends over 13 amino acids. The CDR3 nucleotides read TGTGCCAGCAGCTTAGACAGAGACACTGAAGCTTTCTTT. This translates into CASSLDRDTEAFF.

The chain uses TRBV19 and TRBJ1-3; D is perhaps TRBD1 (6 bases). V gave up 8 bases and J gave up 0 bases, with 14 bases separating them. CDR1 LNHDA and CDR2 SQIVND come from the germline V gene (reference sequence). The CDR3 has 15 amino acids. CDR3 in amino acids: CASVDRLSSGNTIYF. CDR3 in DNA: TGTGCCAGTGTGGACAGATTGAGCTCTGGAAACACCATATATTTT.

The chain carries TRBV19 and TRBJ1-5, with 11 bases aligning to TRBD1. The CDR3 runs 15 residues. The V gene's germline CDR1 is LNHDA and CDR2 SQIVND (reference sequence). Trimming cost V 7 bases and J 6 bases; bases outside gene matches: 8. CDR3 in amino acids: CASTPGQGAAQPQHF. The CDR3 nucleotides are TGTGCCAGTACCCCCGGACAGGGGGCGGCTCAGCCCCAGCATTTT.

The chain has TRBV6-4 and TRBJ2-2, with D uncertain. There are 14 residues in the CDR3. Trimming stripped 6 bases from V and 4 bases from J, with 12 bases between. CDR1 is MRHNA and CDR2 is SNTAGT in the germline V gene. The DNA for the CDR3 is TGTGCCAGCAGCCTTGGAGCAGCCACCGGGGAGCTGTTTTTT. It translates to CASSLGAATGELFF.

The V and J genes are TRBV25-1 and TRBJ1-5; 8 bases are shared with TRBD1. This CDR3 region has 14 residues. Losses at the gene ends were 7 bases for V and 5 bases for J; bases not matched to a gene: 7. Germline values: CDR1 MGHDK, CDR2 SYGVNS. CDR3 bases: TGTGCCAGCATGGGGACAGGTCTATATCAGCCCCAGCATTTT. This translates into CASMGTGLYQPQHF.

V is TRBV13 and J is TRBJ2-3; D gene uncertain. The germline CDR1 and CDR2 sequences are PRHDT and FYEKMQ (reference sequence). Trimming pared 8 bases from V and 8 bases from J, leaving 17 bases between. The CDR3 loop spans 13 amino acids. The CDR3: CASFRLSSPTQYF. CDR3 bases: TGTGCCAGCTTTAGACTTTCATCCCCTACGCAGTATTTT.

V and J are TRBV7-8 and TRBJ2-7; 7 bases align to TRBD1. Germline CDR1 and CDR2: SGHVS and FQNEAQ. The trim removed 1 base at V and 3 bases at J, leaving 12 bases unmatched. This CDR3 region has 17 residues. The CDR3 DNA is TGTGCCAGCAGCTTAGGGCTGGGTAGGGGGCGCCTCTACGAGCAGTACTTC. This translates into CASSLGLGRGRLYEQYF.

The V and J genes are TRBV7-9 and TRBJ1-5, with 11 bases identical to TRBD1. The CDR3 runs 14 residues. V dropped 5 bases and J dropped 6; count of bases not matched to a gene: 3. Per the germline V gene, CDR1 is SEHNR and CDR2 is FQNEAQ (reference sequence). In DNA, the CDR3 is TGTGCCAGCAGCCCCGGGACAGGGGGTCAGCCCCAGCATTTT. Its translation is CASSPGTGGQPQHF.

The chain links TRBV7-9 to TRBJ1-3, with D tentatively TRBD1 (6 bases). V was shortened by 4 bases and J by 9 bases, with 16 bases between the two germline ends. This CDR3 is 14 amino acids long. CDR1 and CDR2 (germline): SEHNR, FQNEAQ (reference sequence). CDR3 in DNA: TGTGCCAGCAGCTCAGACAAAAAAGGGGGCACCATATATTTT. This gives the protein CASSSDKKGGTIYF.

The gene calls are TRBV11-3 and TRBJ2-4; TRBD2 is a possible D gene (6 bases). The CDR3 is 15 amino acids. Trimming left V 5 bases short and J 0 bases short, with 11 bases between. Germline CDR1 and CDR2: SGHNT and YENEEA. In nucleotides, the CDR3 is TGTGCCAGCAGCCCACCGGGACTAGCCAAAAACATTCAGTACTTC. The encoded protein is CASSPPGLAKNIQYF.

V gene TRBV2 combines with J gene TRBJ1-6, with D unresolved. This CDR3 is 16 amino acids long. Germline loops: CDR1 SNHLY, CDR2 FYNNEI. Deletions cut 6 bases from V and 0 bases from J, with 12 bases between. The CDR3 spells CASSNYMSSYNSPLHF. The CDR3 DNA reads as TGTGCCAGCAGCAACTACATGAGCTCCTATAATTCACCCCTCCACTTT.

Details on this clone: Within the sample, other DNA sequences also encode this same CDR3. This chain connects TRBV28 to TRBJ2-7, with TRBD2 as a possible D gene (5 bases). CDR1 and CDR2 (germline): MDHEN, SYDVKM. The CDR3 runs to 11 residues. Trimming cost V 8 bases and J 4 bases, with 9 bases left between them. For the CDR3, the DNA is TGTGCCAGCCGGACTGTTTACGAGCAGTACTTC. This codes for CASRTVYEQYF.

The V call is TRBV6-5, the J call TRBJ1-6; D perhaps matches TRBD1 (6 bases). Trimming stripped 1 base from V and 7 bases from J, with 11 bases between. This CDR3 has 15 amino acids. Germline V gene sequence: CDR1 MNHEY, CDR2 SVGAGI. CDR3 in DNA: TGTGCCAGCAGTTACTACGGACAGCAAAATTCACCCCTCCACTTT. It codes for CASSYYGQQNSPLHF.